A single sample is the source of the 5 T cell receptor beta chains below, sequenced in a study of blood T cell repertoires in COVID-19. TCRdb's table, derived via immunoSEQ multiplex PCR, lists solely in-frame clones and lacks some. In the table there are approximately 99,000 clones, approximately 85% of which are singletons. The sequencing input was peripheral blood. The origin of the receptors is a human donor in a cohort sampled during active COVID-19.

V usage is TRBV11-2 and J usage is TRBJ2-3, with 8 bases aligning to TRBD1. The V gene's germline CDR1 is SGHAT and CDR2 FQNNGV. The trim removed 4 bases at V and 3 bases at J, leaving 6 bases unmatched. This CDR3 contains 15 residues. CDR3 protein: CASSSGQGTTDTQYF. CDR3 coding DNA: TGTGCCAGCAGCTCAGGACAGGGAACAACAGATACGCAGTATTTT.

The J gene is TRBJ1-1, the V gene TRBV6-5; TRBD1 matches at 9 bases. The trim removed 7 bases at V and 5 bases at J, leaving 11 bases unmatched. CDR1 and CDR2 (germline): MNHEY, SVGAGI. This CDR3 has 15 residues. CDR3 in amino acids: CASIRVGTGRTEAFF. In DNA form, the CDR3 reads TGTGCCAGCATCCGTGTCGGGACAGGGCGAACTGAAGCTTTCTTT.

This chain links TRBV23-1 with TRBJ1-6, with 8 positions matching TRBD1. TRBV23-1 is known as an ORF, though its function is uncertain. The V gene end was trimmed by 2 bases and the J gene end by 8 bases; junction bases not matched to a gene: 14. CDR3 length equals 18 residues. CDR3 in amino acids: CASSQQPSGTGADSPLHF. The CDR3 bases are TGCGCCAGCAGTCAACAACCTTCCGGGACAGGCGCTGATTCACCCCTCCACTTT.

The DNA of the CDR3 is TGTGCCAGCTCACCACAGACAGGGTTCTCTGGAAACACCATATATTTT. Translation gives CASSPQTGFSGNTIYF. V gene TRBV18 combines with J gene TRBJ1-3; 7 bases agree with TRBD1. The CDR3 runs 16 residues. V lost 1 base and J lost 0; bases outside the gene matches: 3. Germline CDR1 and CDR2: KGHSH and LQKENI.

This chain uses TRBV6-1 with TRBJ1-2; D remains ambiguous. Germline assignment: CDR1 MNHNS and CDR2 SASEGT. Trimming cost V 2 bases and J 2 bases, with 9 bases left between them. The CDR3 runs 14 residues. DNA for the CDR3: TGTGCCAGCAGTGAACAGTGGCACAACTATGGCTACACCTTC. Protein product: CASSEQWHNYGYTF.